Following are 26 T cell receptor beta chains from one sample sequenced in a study of blood T cell repertoires in COVID-19. Clones were read by immunoSEQ multiplex PCR, and TCRdb kept only the in-frame ones, dropping some. This sample has 150,000 to 180,000 clones, with roughly 84% found just once. Sequencing was carried out using peripheral blood. These receptors originate from a woman aged 60-75 years with COVID-19, enrolled during active disease.

This clone was detected only a few times. The V call is TRBV19, the J call TRBJ1-4, with D perhaps TRBD1 (5 bases). From germline, CDR1 is LNHDA and CDR2 SQIVND (reference sequence). The CDR3 is 14 amino acids. Trimming removed 3 bases at V and 4 bases at J, with 9 bases between. For the CDR3, the DNA is TGTGCCAGTAGTATCTCAGACAGTAATGAAAAACTGTTTTTT. Its protein is CASSISDSNEKLFF.

This clone was picked up one time. The chain carries TRBV7-9 and TRBJ2-3, with 9 bases fitting TRBD2. The CDR3 length is 17 residues. The germline gives CDR1 SEHNR, CDR2 FQNEAQ (reference sequence). V lost 5 bases, J lost 5 bases, and 14 bases stayed unmatched. The CDR3 nucleotides read TGTGCCAGCAGCCCGAGGGGCCCCCTAGCGGGAATAGATACGCAGTATTTT. This translates into CASSPRGPLAGIDTQYF. Supplemented by reference TRBV7-9 and TRBJ2-3, the full variable domain reads DTGVSQNPRHKITKRGQNVTFRCDPISEHNRLYWYRQTLGQGPEFLTYFQNEAQLEKSRLLSDRFSAERPKGSFSTLEIQRTEQGDSAMYLCASSPRGPLAGIDTQYFGPGTRLTVL.

J is TRBJ1-2 and V is TRBV11-2; D gene uncertain. V lost 4 bases to trimming and J lost 8 bases, with 14 bases between them. Per the germline V gene, CDR1 is SGHAT and CDR2 is FQNNGV. The CDR3 covers 13 residues. The CDR3 loop reads CASSSPVLRGYTF. The CDR3 region has the DNA TGTGCCAGCAGCTCCCCCGTTTTGAGGGGCTACACCTTC.

The J gene is TRBJ2-2, the V gene TRBV5-4; D may be TRBD2 (6 bases). Germline V gene data show CDR1 as SGHNT and CDR2 as YYREEE (reference sequence). The V and J ends lost 4 bases and 5 bases respectively, with 21 bases between them. The CDR3 spans 17 residues. CDR3 amino acids: CASSRLAGPGGTGELFF. CDR3 nucleotides: TGTGCCAGCAGCCGGTTGGCGGGGCCAGGAGGGACCGGGGAGCTGTTTTTT.

This chain uses TRBV7-3 with TRBJ2-3; TRBD1 matches at 7 bases. Looked up from germline, CDR1 is SGHTA and CDR2 is FQGTGA. The junction had 8 bases not matched to a gene; V was cut back by 8 bases and J by 6 bases. This CDR3 contains 13 residues. The CDR3 protein is CASGGQQGDTQYF. DNA of the CDR3: TGTGCCAGCGGGGGACAGCAAGGGGATACGCAGTATTTT.

This sequence joins TRBV6-4 and TRBJ1-6; 10 bases align to TRBD1. Germline assignment: CDR1 MRHNA and CDR2 SNTAGT. The ends lost 7 bases at V and 5 bases at J; junction bases unmatched: 2. The CDR3 runs 14 residues. The CDR3 spells CASTDRGHNSPLHF. The CDR3 nucleotides read TGTGCCAGCACAGACAGGGGGCATAATTCACCCCTCCACTTT.

This chain uses TRBV25-1 with TRBJ2-2; D may be TRBD1 (6 bases). Germline loops: CDR1 MGHDK, CDR2 SYGVNS. V dropped 5 bases and J dropped 6 bases, with 16 bases sitting between them. The CDR3 is 15 amino acids. The DNA for the CDR3 is TGTGCCAGCAGTCCCCGCGACAGGTACTCCGGGGAGCTGTTTTTT. Translating gives CASSPRDRYSGELFF.

The chain combines TRBV19 with TRBJ2-5; TRBD2 matches 11 bases. The CDR3 totals 16 residues. The germline CDR1 and CDR2 sequences are LNHDA and SQIVND (reference sequence). The V and J ends lost 5 bases and 7 bases, in that order; junction bases with no gene match: 12. The CDR3 region has the DNA TGTGCCAGTAGTCCCCCCCGACTAGCGGGAACGGTGACCCAGTACTTC. Translation gives CASSPPRLAGTVTQYF.

The J gene is TRBJ1-1, the V gene TRBV11-1; D is unresolved. Germline V gene lookup returns CDR1 SGHAT and CDR2 FQDESV (reference sequence). The CDR3 runs 15 residues. V shed 2 bases and J shed 5 bases, with 15 bases lying between them. The CDR3 reads CASSLRLGVGTEAFF. Here the CDR3 DNA reads TGTGCCAGCAGCTTAAGGTTGGGAGTGGGGACTGAAGCTTTCTTT.

The V call is TRBV29-1, the J call TRBJ2-5; 9 bases agree with TRBD2. The CDR3 runs to 13 residues. V shed 5 bases, J shed 5 bases, and the junction held 6 bases outside the gene matches. CDR1 SQVTM and CDR2 ANQGSEA come from the germline V gene. Written as DNA, the CDR3 is TGCAGCGTTTTAGCGGGGGCCGTTGAGACCCAGTACTTC. Translation: CSVLAGAVETQYF. Full variable domain (outside the CDR3, taken from reference TRBV29-1 and TRBJ2-5): SAVISQKPSRDICQRGTSLTIQCQVDSQVTMMFWYRQQPGQSLTLIATANQGSEATYESGFVIDKFPISRPNLTFSTLTVSNMSPEDSSIYLCSVLAGAVETQYFGPGTRLLVL.

This chain uses TRBV10-3 with TRBJ1-1; 11 nucleotides line up with TRBD1. V dropped 2 bases and J dropped 5; count of bases not matched to a gene: 7. The CDR3 contains 16 residues. The germline gives CDR1 ENHRY, CDR2 SYGVKD. The CDR3 region is CAISEARTGGLTEAFF. In DNA, the CDR3 is TGTGCCATCAGTGAGGCTAGGACAGGGGGCTTGACTGAAGCTTTCTTT.

The gene calls are TRBV7-8 and TRBJ2-2; D may be TRBD2 (6 bases). Germline V lookup: CDR1 SGHVS, CDR2 FQNEAQ. V was cut by 5 bases and J by 7 bases, with 17 bases left in between. The CDR3 has 15 amino acids. CDR3 loop: CASSPRDSRGGELFF. The CDR3 DNA sequence: TGTGCCAGCAGCCCACGGGACTCCCGCGGCGGGGAGCTGTTTTTT.

The V call is TRBV24-1, the J call TRBJ2-5, with D possibly matching TRBD1 (6 bases). Trimming shortened V by 3 bases and J by 5 bases, and 9 bases separated the two germline ends. Germline V gene data show CDR1 as KGHDR and CDR2 as SFDVKD. The CDR3 runs 13 residues. The CDR3 loop is CATSDTGRETQYF. In DNA form, the CDR3 reads TGTGCCACCAGTGATACAGGGCGCGAGACCCAGTACTTC.

CDR3 coding DNA: TGTGCCAGCAGTTCTTACAGGGGGAACACTGAAGCTTTCTTT. Its protein product is CASSSYRGNTEAFF. The gene calls are TRBV6-5 and TRBJ1-1, with 7 bases identical to TRBD1. With 4 bases clipped from V and 1 base from J, the junction kept 3 bases outside the gene matches. The germline V gene has CDR1 MNHEY and CDR2 SVGAGI. The CDR3 is 14 amino acids.

For the CDR3, the DNA is TGCAGCGGGGCGGCAGGGCTGAATGAAAAACTGTTTTTT. Encoded protein: CSGAAGLNEKLFF. The chain recombines TRBV29-1 with TRBJ1-4, with D possibly matching TRBD1 (5 bases). The germline gives CDR1 SQVTM, CDR2 ANQGSEA. The CDR3 runs to 13 residues. V was clipped by 7 bases and J by 5 bases, with 14 bases between them. Based on the CDR3 plus reference TRBV29-1 and TRBJ1-4, the full variable domain is SAVISQKPSRDICQRGTSLTIQCQVDSQVTMMFWYRQQPGQSLTLIATANQGSEATYESGFVIDKFPISRPNLTFSTLTVSNMSPEDSSIYLCSGAAGLNEKLFFGSGTQLSVL.

The rearrangement links TRBV18 to TRBJ1-1; D possibly corresponds to TRBD1 (5 bases). This CDR3 has 13 residues. Germline V gene lookup returns CDR1 KGHSH and CDR2 LQKENI. Trimming stripped 6 bases from V and 7 bases from J, with 15 bases between. As DNA, the CDR3 is TGTGCCAGCTCCCTGGACGGGGGGGGTGAAGCTTTCTTT. Translation gives CASSLDGGGEAFF. The complete variable domain, with remaining parts taken from reference TRBV18 and TRBJ1-1, reads NAGVMQNPRHLVRRRGQEARLRCSPMKGHSHVYWYRQLPEEGLKFMVYLQKENIIDESGMPKERFSAEFPKEGPSILRIQQVVRGDSAAYFCASSLDGGGEAFFGQGTRLTVV.

This chain connects TRBV6-5 to TRBJ1-1; D is possibly TRBD1 (5 bases). CDR1 and CDR2 from the germline V gene are MNHEY and SVGAGI. V lost 0 bases to trimming and J lost 5 bases, with 16 bases between them. CDR3 size: 16 residues. The CDR3 nucleotides are TGTGCCAGCAGTTACTCTGTAGGGGCGGGGGGGACTGAAGCTTTCTTT. The encoded protein is CASSYSVGAGGTEAFF.

The rearrangement uses TRBV12-3 or TRBV12-4 and TRBJ1-2; D unresolved. The CDR3 has 12 amino acids. Trimming shortened V by 6 bases and J by 5 bases, and 10 bases separated the two germline ends. The CDR3 DNA reads as TGTGCCAGCAGATTGACAAGATATGGCTACACCTTC. It yields the protein CASRLTRYGYTF.

This rearrangement joins TRBV6-5 to TRBJ1-2; D ambiguous. The V gene lost 6 bases and the J gene lost 4 bases, with 9 bases spanning the gap. This CDR3 is built from 12 residues. CDR1 and CDR2 from the germline V gene are MNHEY and SVGAGI. The CDR3 loop reads CASSARSYGYTF. Here the CDR3 DNA reads TGTGCCAGCAGCGCCAGATCCTATGGCTACACCTTC.

V usage is TRBV2 and J usage is TRBJ1-2; 7 bases are a match to TRBD1. The germline gives CDR1 SNHLY, CDR2 FYNNEI. V lost 4 bases to trimming and J lost 5 bases; unmatched junction nucleotides: 7. This CDR3 comprises 14 residues. In DNA, the CDR3 is TGTGCCAGCAGTGCGGTAGGGGGCCCATATGGCTACACCTTC. This codes for CASSAVGGPYGYTF.

The V gene is TRBV12-3 or TRBV12-4, the J gene TRBJ2-7; D might be TRBD2 (5 bases). This CDR3 is built from 12 residues. V was clipped by 4 bases and J by 3 bases, with 7 bases between them. As DNA, the CDR3 is TGTGCCAGCAGTTCCGGGGACTACGAGCAGTACTTC. Its translation is CASSSGDYEQYF.

In this sample, this clone turned up once. The chain carries TRBV2 and TRBJ1-2; no clear D. V shed 6 bases and J shed 2 bases, with 16 bases lying between them. The CDR3 totals 15 residues. Germline loops: CDR1 SNHLY, CDR2 FYNNEI. The CDR3 loop is CASSLKRDGNYGYTF. CDR3 nucleotide sequence: TGTGCCAGCAGCCTAAAGCGAGACGGAAACTATGGCTACACCTTC.

The chain couples TRBV29-1 to TRBJ1-1, with 7 bases matching TRBD1. V was pared by 7 bases and J by 0 bases, with 8 bases of the junction left unmatched. The CDR3 is 14 residues long. Germline CDR1 is SQVTM and CDR2 is ANQGSEA. This chain's CDR3 is CSAQGGRLNTEAFF. The DNA of the CDR3 is TGCAGCGCCCAAGGGGGCAGGTTGAACACTGAAGCTTTCTTT.

The V and J genes are TRBV18 and TRBJ1-1; D unclear. Germline CDR1 KGHSH, CDR2 LQKENI. Trimming cost V 4 bases and J 0 bases, with 12 bases left between them. The CDR3 loop spans 15 amino acids. CDR3 protein: CASSHNKILNTEAFF. The CDR3 coding sequence is TGTGCCAGCTCACACAACAAGATCTTGAACACTGAAGCTTTCTTT.

In this sample, this clone turned up once. The J gene is TRBJ2-3, the V gene TRBV6-4, with 9 bases identical to TRBD2. This CDR3 contains 15 residues. Germline assignment: CDR1 MRHNA and CDR2 SNTAGT. J gave up 4 bases and V 1 base, and 3 bases lay outside the gene matches. The CDR3 DNA reads as TGTGCCAGCAGTGACTTAGCGGGAGACGCAGATACGCAGTATTTT. Its protein is CASSDLAGDADTQYF.

The chain couples TRBV5-8 to TRBJ2-7; 10 bases fit TRBD1. The germline V gene has CDR1 SGHTS and CDR2 YDEGEE. J gave up 5 bases and V 0 bases, and 5 bases lay outside the gene matches. CDR3 length: 15 residues. In DNA, the CDR3 is TGTGCCAGCAGCTTGGAGACAGGGGGCGTCGACGAGCAGTACTTC. Protein: CASSLETGGVDEQYF.